The TCR beta chain under discussion was sequenced for a study of T cells in Graves' hyperthyroidism and ophthalmopathy (dated by TCRdb to between 2018 and 2020). Turning to the overall study: Peripheral blood was collected at initial diagnosis, before any treatment. Once sampling was done, hyperthyroidism patients were given methimazole at a starting dose of 30 mg daily, whereas ophthalmopathy patients were given high-dose intravenous methylprednisolone. The 75 to 100 discovery patients were divided at random into training and test sets in a 7:3 ratio. To identify distinguishing TCR V-J signatures, a discovery cohort of some 100 patients was used, comprising 43 with Graves' ophthalmopathy and 55 to 65 with stable Graves' hyperthyroidism. Thyroid tissue and blood T-cell repertoires from roughly six Graves' hyperthyroidism patients were also compared in the study. Prospective prediction of ophthalmopathy was tested in an independent validation cohort of about 19 hyperthyroidism patients and around 16 patients who later progressed to ophthalmopathy. According to the paper, TCR Vbeta CDR3 sequencing was carried out on around 140 peripheral blood samples, which came from 40 to 45 ophthalmopathy, about 75 hyperthyroidism and roughly 17 progressor patients. Here is what the overall study found, with its caveats: A model built on a 13 V-J signature distinguished ophthalmopathy from stable hyperthyroidism, reaching approximately 89% sensitivity and under 84% specificity in cross-validation and 80%/75% in testing. Blood samples also contained most of the expanded thyroid clonotypes (frequency above 0.001), which suggests that blood repertoires may reflect thyroid immune responses. Sample size was not statistically predetermined, and blinding of investigators to group allocation was not performed. During validation, the model predicted progression to ophthalmopathy a median of roughly six months ahead of onset, with 70.59% sensitivity and roughly 72% specificity.

The TCR beta CDR3 regions were amplified from RNA transcripts. The first round of RT-PCR for the TCR CDR3 was performed with the HTBI primer set and the Qiagen OneStep RT-PCR kit. The libraries were constructed in a second round of multiplex PCR and then size-selected and purified. The libraries were sequenced on an Illumina HiSeq2000 using paired-end 100 bp reads. Regarding the original processing steps: SOAPnuke was used to process the raw data, throwing out any read that contained adapters or uncalled bases, had a mean Phred below 15, or lacked an exact constant-primer or identifier match. COPE v1.2.5 was used to merge the high-quality paired reads, and each unique nucleotide sequence was defined as a clonotype. MiTCR v1.1 was used to align clonotypes to the IMGT TRBV, TRBD and TRBJ reference segments. Only V-J combinations with frequency above 0.0001, covering about 99% of repertoires, were analysed. The TCS score was defined as the ratio of F50 (clonal expansion) to E x V (chaos), calculated using BLOSUM62-based TCRdist between CDR3 peptides within each V-J. Welch's t-statistics and random forest reduced 450 to 600 V-J features to some 14, which were used in a naive Bayes classifier (R e1071). Using fastp at Q25 and MiXCR, TCRdb reprocessed the public reads and kept productive beta chains. One record per CDR3 amino acid sequence lists the most common genes and DNA. The V and J calls come from TCRdb's annotation, not from the publication. This sample is represented by about 270,000 distinct CDR3 sequences; roughly a quarter of them were singletons. The ten largest clones add up to 35% to 40% of the sample.

Taken from cysteine to phenylalanine, the CDR3 has 13 residues. Only the CDR3 portion is preserved as DNA: 39 bases, with reading frame beginning at the first base. CDR1 and CDR2 are read off the germline V gene (reference sequence) as GTSNPN and SVGIG. V and J are truncated by 1 base and 0 bases respectively, leaving an intervening sequence of 6 bases. Ophthalmopathy patients had moderately to severely active disease, Clinical Activity Score of at least 3, NOSPECS grade of at least 4, and duration under 3 months. The study excluded patients with uncontrolled infections, other autoimmune diseases, pregnancy or lactation. Diagnoses relied on clinical symptoms, serum thyroxine and TRAb, thyroid ultrasound and orbital computed tomography. Ficoll-Paque density gradient centrifugation was used to isolate PBMCs from about 9.4 ml of fresh peripheral blood. Total RNA was extracted with Trizol reagent, and quality was checked on an Agilent 2100 Bioanalyzer.

This clonotype occurred many times. Its antigen target is currently unknown. No base-level quality is on record; no much larger clone is a single base apart. Recombination connected TRBV30 to TRBJ1-2; confidence is insufficient to name the D gene. The origin of this receptor is a woman aged 40 to 50 with Graves' ophthalmopathy. Material: blood. The DNA sequence reads TGTGCCTGGAGTGCACAGACTAACTATGGCTACACCTTC. Translated, it gives CAWSAQTNYGYTF.